Shown below are 30 T cell receptor beta chains from a single sample sequenced in a study of molecular identifiers for immune sequencing clone quantification (dated by TCRdb to the late 2010s). Receptor amplification or capture employed PCR. Instrument on record: Illumina MiSeq. Using fastp at Q25 and MiXCR, TCRdb reprocessed the public reads and kept productive beta chains. Rows with one shared CDR3 protein collapse into an entry with the most common genes and DNA. For this sample the table gives about 18,000 distinct CDR3 sequences, of which 20% to 25% were detected only once. The ten top clones hold approximately 6.4% of the sample. What was sequenced was naive CD8+ T cells from blood, with Jurkat cell RNA spiked in. The sample's cell subset or site label is to be understood as: FACS-sorted CD8+CD4-CCR7+CD45RA+ naive T cells. These receptors were obtained from a human donor in good health. Some libraries in this study had Jurkat cell RNA spiked in.

The chain combines TRBV7-6 with TRBJ2-7, with 7 bases matching TRBD1. Per the germline V gene, CDR1 is SGHVS and CDR2 is FNYEAQ. V was clipped by 3 bases and J by 5 bases; unmatched bases: 7. This CDR3 spans 14 amino acids. CDR3 in DNA: TGTGCCAGCAGCTTGCACCCCCAGGGGGACGAGCAGTACTTC. Residues: CASSLHPQGDEQYF.

By share, this clonotype ranks as medium-sized. The chain has TRBV6-1 and TRBJ2-7; 9 bases match TRBD2. Losses at the gene ends were 5 bases for V and 5 bases for J; bases not matched to a gene: 7. Germline loops: CDR1 MNHNS, CDR2 SASEGT. This CDR3 comprises 14 residues. This CDR3 reads CASSFSGSLNEQYF. The CDR3 nucleotides are TGTGCCAGCAGTTTTAGCGGGAGTCTCAACGAGCAGTACTTC.

There are a few counts of this clonotype. The CDR3 is CARESGSVSYNEQFF. The CDR3 DNA sequence: TGTGCCAGAGAAAGCGGGAGCGTTTCCTACAATGAGCAGTTCTTC. This chain uses TRBV2 with TRBJ2-1; 8 positions match TRBD2. The germline gives CDR1 SNHLY, CDR2 FYNNEI. The CDR3 is 15 residues long. The ends lost 9 bases at V and 1 base at J; junction bases unmatched: 8.

This clonotype was observed many times. This chain joins TRBV12-3 or TRBV12-4 and TRBJ2-1; tentatively, D is TRBD1 (6 bases). The V gene lost 6 bases and the J gene lost 3 bases, with 21 bases spanning the gap. The CDR3 totals 17 residues. The CDR3 protein is CASSWGLRRRGYNEQFF. DNA for the CDR3: TGTGCCAGCAGCTGGGGGCTCCGTAGAAGGGGCTACAATGAGCAGTTCTTC.

A note on this clonotype: A read error may be the cause here, since a much bigger clone is one base away. V and J are TRBV5-6 and TRBJ2-1, with D hard to call. The CDR3 has 13 residues. CDR1 and CDR2 from the germline V gene are SGHDT and YYEEEE. Trimming removed 3 bases from V and 10 bases from J, with 14 bases in between. The CDR3 is CASSSAGVGEQFF. DNA for the CDR3: TGTGCCAGCAGCTCGGCCGGCGTCGGCGAGCAGTTCTTC.

The V call is TRBV27, the J call TRBJ2-7; TRBD1 is a possible D gene (5 bases). Trimming pared 5 bases from V and 2 bases from J, leaving 10 bases between. Germline CDR1 reads MNHEY; CDR2 reads SMNVEV (reference sequence). The CDR3 loop spans 13 amino acids. The CDR3 DNA reads TGTGCCAGCAGTCTACAGGCCCCCTACGAGCAGTACTTC. Translated, it gives CASSLQAPYEQYF.

Regarding this clonotype: Compared with germline, one end of the junction differs, possibly owing to a read error. The J gene is TRBJ2-2, the V gene TRBV12-3 or TRBV12-4, with D uncertain. CDR3 length: 14 amino acids. The CDR3 DNA follows: TGTGCCAGCAGCTTACTGGGGAACACCGGGCAGCTCTACTTT. It translates to CASSLLGNTGQLYF.

This clonotype was detected only a few times. CDR3 sequence (DNA): TGTGCCAGCAGCTTTTCTATTAGGGTCCTGGCCGGGGAGCTGTTTTTT. Translated: CASSFSIRVLAGELFF. V gene TRBV5-5 combines with J gene TRBJ2-2; D is unresolved. In germline, CDR1 is SGHKS, CDR2 YYEKEE (reference sequence). The CDR3 loop spans 16 amino acids. Trimming left V 2 bases short and J 6 bases short, with 17 bases between.

The chain employs TRBV5-5 and TRBJ2-2; the D is unclear. Per the germline V gene, CDR1 is SGHKS and CDR2 is YYEKEE (reference sequence). This CDR3 region has 14 residues. V lost 2 bases to trimming and J lost 4 bases, with 9 bases between them. CDR3 in amino acids: CASSFGVGTGELFF. The CDR3 DNA sequence: TGTGCCAGCAGCTTCGGAGTGGGCACCGGGGAGCTGTTTTTT.

This clonotype was seen ten or more times. The chain couples TRBV27 to TRBJ2-7, with D unclear. Trimming stripped 8 bases from V and 2 bases from J, with 13 bases between. Germline V gene lookup returns CDR1 MNHEY and CDR2 SMNVEV (reference sequence). This CDR3 is built from 13 residues. Here the CDR3 DNA reads TGTGCCAGCGCTCATGCAGTCCCCTACGAGCAGTACTTC. Protein sequence: CASAHAVPYEQYF.

Many counts were recorded for this clonotype. The chain uses TRBV27 and TRBJ2-6; 8 nucleotides agree with TRBD1. Losses at the gene ends were 2 bases for V and 4 bases for J; bases not matched to a gene: 7. The CDR3 totals 17 residues. The V gene's germline CDR1 is MNHEY and CDR2 SMNVEV (reference sequence). The CDR3 region has the DNA TGTGCCAGCAGTTTAAGGCAGGGGGCGCTAGGGGCCAACGTCCTGACTTTC. Translation: CASSLRQGALGANVLTF.

This clonotype has just a few counts. The chain links TRBV12-3 or TRBV12-4 to TRBJ1-5; D unresolved. This CDR3 has 15 residues. Trimming took off 3 bases at V and 0 bases at J, with 9 bases between the two ends. The CDR3 is CASSFKGDSNQPQHF. CDR3 nucleotides: TGTGCCAGCAGTTTTAAGGGAGATAGCAATCAGCCCCAGCATTTT.

As concerns this clonotype: The conserved phenylalanine or tryptophan is not found at the CDR3 terminus, so this likely reflects a read error. This rearrangement joins TRBV29-1 to TRBJ1-2; 7 bases are a match to TRBD1. The ends lost 4 bases at V and 7 bases at J; junction bases unmatched: 9. Germline CDR1 and CDR2: SQVTM and ANQGSEA. The CDR3 has 13 amino acids. CDR3 region: CSVVEGAGGGYTL. Here the CDR3 DNA reads TGCAGCGTTGTTGAGGGGGCGGGTGGTGGCTACACCCTC.

Concerning this clonotype: Just one base apart from a much larger clone, this may be a read error. J is TRBJ1-1 and V is TRBV4-2; D gene ambiguous. V lost 1 base to trimming and J lost 8 bases, with 14 bases between them. CDR1 is LGHNA, CDR2 YNFKEQ, per germline. The CDR3 contains 14 residues. This CDR3 is CASSQGSAHIEAFF. The CDR3, as DNA: TGTGCCAGCAGCCAAGGATCAGCTCACATCGAAGCTTTCTTT.

As for this clonotype: A read error is possible here, since a much larger clone lies one base away. This is likely a read error, given that the CDR3 carries no conserved phenylalanine or tryptophan at its end. The rearrangement joins TRBV11-3 to TRBJ2-7, with 7 positions matching TRBD1. Looked up from germline, CDR1 is SGHNT and CDR2 is YENEEA. The CDR3 length is 14 residues. V lost 3 bases, J lost 5 bases, and 7 bases stayed unmatched. This chain's CDR3 is CASSLWDSPHEQYL. The CDR3 DNA follows: TGTGCCAGCAGCTTGTGGGACAGCCCCCACGAGCAGTACCTC.

This clonotype was recorded many times. This chain connects TRBV12-3 or TRBV12-4 to TRBJ2-7, with TRBD2 matching over 11 bases. The ends lost 6 bases at V and 4 bases at J; junction bases unmatched: 8. CDR3 size: 15 residues. In nucleotides, the CDR3 is TGTGCCAGCAGCCCTACTAGCGGGAGACTATACGAGCAGTACTTC. Protein product: CASSPTSGRLYEQYF.

This sequence joins TRBV28 and TRBJ2-3, with TRBD2 matching over 8 bases. In germline, CDR1 is MDHEN, CDR2 SYDVKM. The CDR3 runs to 15 residues. V lost 2 bases, J lost 6 bases, and 7 bases stayed unmatched. CDR3 region: CASSLISGGLDTQYF. For the CDR3, the DNA is TGTGCCAGCAGTTTAATATCGGGAGGGCTGGATACGCAGTATTTT.

This clonotype was seen a few times. The junction departs from the called germline gene at one end, perhaps through a read error. The gene calls are TRBV13 and TRBJ2-5; D possibly corresponds to TRBD1 (6 bases). This CDR3 spans 13 amino acids. CDR1 is PRHDT and CDR2 is FYEKMQ in the germline V gene (reference sequence). As DNA, the CDR3 is TGTGCCAACAGCTTTCAGGGGTGGGAGACCCAGTACTTC. Protein sequence: CANSFQGWETQYF.

Relative to its sample, this clonotype is medium-sized. This chain links TRBV7-9 with TRBJ2-1; D is ambiguous. This CDR3 spans 13 amino acids. CDR1 is SEHNR and CDR2 is FQNEAQ in the germline V gene (reference sequence). Deletions cut 2 bases from V and 9 bases from J, with 11 bases between. CDR3 nucleotides: TGTGCCAGCAGCTTAAGTCGAGGCCCTGAGCAGTTCTTC. Translating it yields CASSLSRGPEQFF.

This clonotype was counted ten times or more. V is TRBV20-1 and J is TRBJ1-2; a weak D match, TRBD1 (6 bases). This CDR3 contains 15 residues. Per the germline V gene, CDR1 is DFQATT and CDR2 is SNEGSKA (reference sequence). V lost 5 bases to trimming and J lost 3 bases, with 19 bases between them. The DNA of the CDR3 is TGCAGTGCTTTCCACAGGGATGTGGAATACTATGGCTACACCTTC. This translates into CSAFHRDVEYYGYTF.

This clonotype was counted ten times or more. V usage is TRBV28 and J usage is TRBJ2-7; maybe TRBD2 (6 bases). CDR1 is MDHEN and CDR2 is SYDVKM in the germline V gene. With 3 bases removed from V and 7 bases from J, the gap between germline ends came to 16 bases. This CDR3 spans 14 amino acids. DNA for the CDR3: TGTGCCAGCAGTTTTTACGCGGGATTCGAAGAGCAGTACTTC. Translation gives CASSFYAGFEEQYF.

This clonotype was counted a few times. The J gene is TRBJ1-2, the V gene TRBV9; D gene unclear. Germline V gene data show CDR1 as SGDLS and CDR2 as YYNGEE. The CDR3 totals 12 residues. The V end was cut by 7 bases, the J end by 6 bases, with 13 bases between. The CDR3 coding sequence is TGTGCCAGCGGCGACCCCGTGGATGGCTACACCTTC. Translating it yields CASGDPVDGYTF.

There are many counts of this clonotype. CDR3 sequence: CASSKRQGGEKLFF. As DNA, the CDR3 is TGCGCCAGCAGCAAACGACAGGGAGGGGAAAAACTGTTTTTT. The chain employs TRBV4-1 and TRBJ1-4; 7 bases agree with TRBD1. Germline CDR1 MGHRA, CDR2 YSYEKL. The CDR3 is 14 residues long. With 5 bases clipped from V and 8 bases from J, the junction kept 8 bases outside the gene matches.

This clonotype was seen repeatedly, ten times or more. The V and J genes are TRBV3-1 and TRBJ1-3; TRBD1 agrees at 9 bases. The CDR3 totals 15 residues. Germline V gene lookup returns CDR1 LGHDT and CDR2 YNNKEL (reference sequence). V shed 4 bases and J 0 bases; nucleotides not matched to a gene: 1. CDR3 in amino acids: CASSRDRDSGNTIYF. DNA of the CDR3: TGTGCCAGCAGCCGGGACAGGGACTCTGGAAACACCATATATTTT.

This clonotype occurred once. The chain employs TRBV13 and TRBJ1-4; no firm D call. The germline V gene has CDR1 PRHDT and CDR2 FYEKMQ (reference sequence). The V and J ends lost 0 bases and 5 bases respectively, with 13 bases between them. The CDR3 runs to 16 residues. The CDR3 sequence: CASSLGRHSGNEKLFF. The CDR3, as DNA: TGTGCCAGCAGCTTAGGCCGGCACAGCGGGAATGAAAAACTGTTTTTT.

In this sample, this clonotype turned up many times. Mismatch with germline at one junction end may stem from a read error. The gene calls are TRBV7-9 and TRBJ2-1; 7 nucleotides line up with TRBD2. The CDR3 extends over 13 amino acids. CDR1 is SEHNR, CDR2 FQNEAQ, per germline (reference sequence). The CDR3 DNA follows: TGTGCCAGCAGCTTAGGGAGCGGGAATGGGCAGTTCTTC. Translating gives CASSLGSGNGQFF.

In DNA form, the CDR3 reads TGCGCCAGCAGCCAAGAGGACCCAACTAATGAAAAACTGTTTTTT. This gives the protein CASSQEDPTNEKLFF. The chain recombines TRBV4-3 with TRBJ1-4, with D uncertain. Germline V CDR1 and CDR2: LGHNA, YSLEER. Trimming stripped 0 bases from V and 0 bases from J, with 5 bases between. The length of the CDR3 is 15 residues.

This clonotype has a count of ten or more. The chain couples TRBV4-1 to TRBJ2-1; 8 bases align to TRBD2. CDR1 and CDR2 from the germline V gene are MGHRA and YSYEKL. The CDR3 loop spans 17 amino acids. Trimming at V came to 0 bases and at J to 2 bases, leaving 6 bases not matched to a gene. The CDR3: CASSQDGSGSTYNEQFF. In nucleotides, the CDR3 is TGCGCCAGCAGCCAAGATGGCAGCGGGAGTACCTACAATGAGCAGTTCTTC.

In its sample, this clonotype is medium-sized (0.01 to 0.1%). V is TRBV25-1 and J is TRBJ2-7, with D uncertain. The CDR3 spans 12 residues. The germline CDR1 and CDR2 sequences are MGHDK and SYGVNS. Between the trimmed V and J ends, which lost 3 bases and 4 bases, there was a span of 7 bases. CDR3 residues: CASSEGIYEQYF. CDR3 DNA sequence: TGTGCCAGCAGTGAGGGGATATACGAGCAGTACTTC.

This clonotype was counted many times. The rearrangement joins TRBV3-1 to TRBJ1-1; 8 bases fit TRBD1. The CDR3 extends over 15 amino acids. The germline V gene encodes CDR1 LGHDT and CDR2 YNNKEL (reference sequence). V was clipped by 0 bases and J by 1 base; unmatched bases: 1. This CDR3 reads CASSQDQGANTEAFF. In nucleotides, the CDR3 is TGTGCCAGCAGCCAAGACCAGGGGGCGAACACTGAAGCTTTCTTT.